The rows below give T cell receptor beta chains drawn from one sample of a study of T cell responses to AZD1222 COVID-19 vaccine. Produced via immunoSEQ multiplex PCR; TCRdb's table is partial and in-frame only. The table has about 150,000 clones, less than 90% seen once. The sample in question was peripheral blood, obtained on day 0 of MenACWY control vaccination. These receptors originate from an adult in good health. CDR3s include the opening cysteine and the closing phenylalanine or tryptophan. A D gene is named only where the DNA matches it firmly. Expanded clones get a size class; other rows say once, few or many, or leave the size out.

J,D,size,V,CDR3,DNA
TRBJ1-1,.,.,TRBV4-3,CASSQSGGSEAFF,TGCGCCAGCAGCCAATCGGGGGGTTCTGAAGCTTTCTTT
TRBJ1-4,TRBD1,.,TRBV27,CASSITGAANEKLFF,TGTGCCAGCAGCATCACAGGGGCGGCTAATGAAAAACTGTTTTTT
TRBJ2-7,.,.,TRBV6-5,CASSYGLGPYEQYF,TGTGCCAGCAGTTACGGGCTAGGGCCCTACGAGCAGTACTTC
TRBJ1-6,TRBD1,.,TRBV5-6,CASSLGQGVNSPLHF,TGTGCCAGCAGCTTGGGACAGGGGGTGAATTCACCCCTCCACTTT
TRBJ1-3,.,.,TRBV9,CASTTGSSAGSGNTIYF,TGTGCCAGCACAACAGGGTCCTCCGCGGGCTCTGGAAACACCATATATTTT
TRBJ1-2,.,.,TRBV7-2,CASSPAGVGGYTF,TGTGCCAGCAGCCCAGCGGGGGTAGGGGGCTACACCTTC
TRBJ2-4,.,.,TRBV24-1,CATSEPAKNIQYF,TGTGCCACCAGTGAACCGGCCAAAAACATTCAGTACTTC
TRBJ1-5,.,.,TRBV27,CASSEGVRQPQHF,TGTGCCAGCAGTGAAGGGGTAAGACAGCCCCAGCATTTT
TRBJ2-5,TRBD2,.,TRBV3-1/TRBV3-2,CASSQESGRAVETQYF,TGTGCCAGCAGCCAAGAGAGCGGGAGGGCGGTAGAGACCCAGTACTTC
TRBJ2-7,TRBD2,.,TRBV7-8,CASSFLASGTGEQYF,TGTGCCAGCAGCTTCCTGGCTAGCGGGACGGGGGAGCAGTACTTC
TRBJ1-1,.,.,TRBV4-1,CASSPILPRFHTEAFF,TGCGCCAGCAGCCCCATCCTGCCCCGGTTCCACACTGAAGCTTTCTTT
TRBJ1-5,TRBD1,.,TRBV29-1,CSVVGQVGQPQHF,TGCAGCGTTGTTGGACAGGTAGGCCAGCCCCAGCATTTT
TRBJ1-4,TRBD1,.,TRBV6-5,CASSWTGRDEKLFF,TGTGCCAGCAGTTGGACAGGGAGGGATGAAAAACTGTTTTTT
TRBJ2-2,.,once,TRBV5-1,CASSSLQGNTGELFF,TGCGCCAGCAGCTCCTTACAGGGGAACACCGGGGAGCTGTTTTTT
TRBJ1-2,.,.,TRBV25-1,CASSELQRNYGYTF,TGTGCCAGCAGTGAGTTACAGAGAAACTATGGCTACACCTTC
TRBJ1-2,TRBD1,.,TRBV29-1,CSVDKGPGQGGYGYTF,TGCAGCGTTGATAAGGGCCCGGGACAGGGGGGATATGGCTACACCTTC
TRBJ1-1,TRBD1,.,TRBV10-3,CAISGPGTANTEAFF,TGTGCCATCAGTGGGCCCGGGACAGCGAACACTGAAGCTTTCTTT
TRBJ2-1,.,.,TRBV5-8,CASSFNRVNEQFF,TGTGCCAGCAGCTTTAATAGGGTTAATGAGCAGTTCTTC
TRBJ2-7,.,.,TRBV13,CASSLRDQTYEQYF,TGTGCCAGCAGCTTGAGGGACCAGACCTACGAGCAGTACTTC
TRBJ2-1,TRBD2,.,TRBV4-3,CASSPESGRADGEQFF,TGCGCCAGCAGCCCAGAAAGCGGGAGGGCCGATGGTGAGCAGTTCTTC
TRBJ2-7,.,.,TRBV6-5,CASKELGVPYEQYF,TGTGCCAGCAAGGAGTTGGGAGTTCCCTACGAGCAGTACTTC
TRBJ1-2,TRBD1,few,TRBV9,CASSPWTGSDYGYTF,TGTGCCAGCAGCCCGTGGACAGGGAGCGACTATGGCTACACCTTC
TRBJ2-7,.,.,TRBV27,CASSSPRGVGYEQYF,TGTGCCAGCAGTTCCCCTCGAGGGGTGGGGTACGAGCAGTACTTC
TRBJ1-5,TRBD1,.,TRBV6-5,CASRVQGDQPQHF,TGTGCCAGCAGGGTACAGGGGGATCAGCCCCAGCATTTT
TRBJ2-1,TRBD2,.,TRBV5-1,CASSPGTSGGYEQFF,TGCGCCAGCAGCCCCGGGACTAGCGGGGGTTATGAGCAGTTCTTC
TRBJ1-5,.,.,TRBV6-5,CASRWGSNQPQHF,TGTGCCAGCAGGTGGGGGTCAAATCAGCCCCAGCATTTT
TRBJ2-7,TRBD2,.,TRBV7-3,CASSLIRGSKYEQYF,TGTGCCAGCAGCCTCATCCGCGGGAGCAAATACGAGCAGTACTTC
TRBJ2-2,TRBD1,.,TRBV28,CAIQGVNTGELFF,TGTGCCATCCAGGGGGTGAACACCGGGGAGCTGTTTTTT
TRBJ1-2,TRBD1,.,TRBV24-1,CATSDTKTGDGYTF,TGTGCCACCAGTGACACCAAGACAGGGGATGGCTACACCTTC
TRBJ2-1,.,.,TRBV28,CASSLTGVRFF,TGTGCCAGCAGTTTAACAGGTGTAAGGTTCTTC
TRBJ1-4,.,.,TRBV30,CAWSVAGNRGKLFF,TGTGCCTGGAGTGTAGCGGGGAATAGAGGAAAACTGTTTTTT
TRBJ1-1,.,.,TRBV11-3,CASSWTAITEAFF,TGTGCCAGCAGCTGGACAGCGATCACTGAAGCTTTCTTT
TRBJ2-5,.,.,TRBV27,CASSLLYGGQETQYF,TGTGCCAGCAGTTTACTATACGGAGGCCAAGAGACCCAGTACTTC
TRBJ1-5,TRBD1,.,TRBV28,CASSPWTGGSNQPQHF,TGTGCCAGCAGTCCCTGGACAGGGGGAAGCAATCAGCCCCAGCATTTT
TRBJ2-5,.,.,TRBV19,CASSIIGSQETQYF,TGTGCCAGTAGTATTATAGGCAGCCAAGAGACCCAGTACTTC
TRBJ1-6,.,.,TRBV5-4,CASSWGGSRSYNSPLHF,TGTGCCAGCAGCTGGGGGGGATCACGCTCCTATAATTCACCCCTCCACTTT
TRBJ2-2,TRBD2,.,TRBV7-6,CASSRTSGANTGELFF,TGTGCCAGCAGCCGAACTAGCGGAGCGAACACCGGGGAGCTGTTTTTT
TRBJ1-5,.,once,TRBV24-1,CATSDTGTGNQPQHF,TGTGCCACCAGTGACACCGGGACCGGCAATCAGCCCCAGCATTTT
TRBJ1-1,TRBD1,.,TRBV6-5,CASTARTGNTEAFF,TGTGCCAGCACCGCCCGGACAGGGAACACTGAAGCTTTCTTT
TRBJ1-5,.,.,TRBV9,CASSVVGPQHF,TGTGCCAGCAGCGTTGTAGGGCCCCAGCATTTT
TRBJ2-2,TRBD1,.,TRBV29-1,CSVAEWDSYTGELFF,TGCAGCGTTGCAGAGTGGGACAGTTACACCGGGGAGCTGTTTTTT
TRBJ2-7,TRBD2,.,TRBV18,CASSPPGTGGTRNEQYF,TGTGCCAGCTCACCACCAGGGACGGGGGGAACTCGCAACGAGCAGTACTTC
TRBJ2-5,.,.,TRBV18,CASSNKETQYF,TGTGCCAGCTCGAATAAAGAGACCCAGTACTTC
TRBJ2-7,TRBD2,.,TRBV12-5,CASGLGLAGGGSYEQYF,TGTGCTAGTGGTTTGGGGCTAGCGGGAGGAGGATCCTACGAGCAGTACTTC
TRBJ1-4,.,.,TRBV6-5,CASGNRVNEKLFF,TGTGCCAGCGGAAACAGGGTTAATGAAAAACTGTTTTTT
TRBJ2-7,.,.,TRBV6-5,CASTYREYGEQYF,TGTGCCAGCACCTACAGGGAGTACGGCGAGCAGTACTTC
TRBJ1-2,.,.,TRBV5-6,CASSLYPLADGYTF,TGTGCCAGCAGCTTGTACCCCCTTGCCGACGGCTACACCTTC
TRBJ2-7,.,.,TRBV6-5,CASSLSQGNEQYF,TGTGCCAGCAGTTTGTCGCAGGGGAACGAGCAGTACTTC
TRBJ1-3,.,.,TRBV5-4,CASAAGGPGNTIYF,TGTGCCAGCGCTGCGGGGGGCCCTGGAAACACCATATATTTT